The 6 T cell receptor beta chains presented below share a single source sample, sequenced in a study of blood T cell repertoires in COVID-19. Repertoires were generated with immunoSEQ multiplex PCR, while TCRdb's copy carries only in-frame clones and drops some. The sample gives approximately 180,000 clones, more than 75% of which show up once; approximately 4% is in the top ten. The specimen was peripheral blood. The receptor set was obtained from a human donor in a cohort sampled during active COVID-19.

The rearrangement joins TRBV19 to TRBJ2-1; 8 bases align to TRBD2. V was pared by 2 bases and J by 4 bases, with 10 bases of the junction left unmatched. CDR1 and CDR2 (germline): LNHDA, SQIVND (reference sequence). This CDR3 is built from 17 residues. In DNA, the CDR3 is TGTGCCAGTAGTATATCCGCTGGACTAGCAGCTTACAATGAGCAGTTCTTC. Its translation: CASSISAGLAAYNEQFF.

CDR3 DNA sequence: TGTGCCAGCAGTCCGCCGGGACAGGTATACGAGCAGTACTTC. Residues: CASSPPGQVYEQYF. The chain joins TRBV27 to TRBJ2-7; TRBD1 agrees at 8 bases. CDR1 is MNHEY and CDR2 is SMNVEV in the germline V gene (reference sequence). CDR3 length equals 14 residues. V gave up 5 bases and J gave up 4 bases; unmatched junction bases: 7.

This chain links TRBV12-3 or TRBV12-4 with TRBJ1-2; the D is unclear. The CDR3 runs 13 residues. V was cut by 3 bases and J by 2 bases, with 7 bases left in between. The CDR3: CASSLNSNYGYTF. The CDR3 DNA follows: TGTGCCAGCAGTTTGAACAGCAACTATGGCTACACCTTC.

The rearrangement links TRBV5-6 to TRBJ1-2, with D uncertain. V was shortened by 2 bases and J by 0 bases, with 8 bases between the two germline ends. This CDR3 is 14 amino acids long. In germline, CDR1 is SGHDT, CDR2 YYEEEE. The CDR3 DNA reads as TGTGCCAGCAGCTTTTCCCCTCCTAACTATGGCTACACCTTC. Protein product: CASSFSPPNYGYTF.

The chain employs TRBV6-2 or TRBV6-3 and TRBJ2-5, with 14 bases aligning to TRBD2. There are 16 residues in the CDR3. The junction had 3 bases not matched to a gene; V was cut back by 5 bases and J by 1 base. CDR1 and CDR2 from the germline V gene are MNHEY and SVGEGT. The CDR3 coding sequence is TGTGCCAGCAGTGACGGACTAGCGGGGGGCCAAGAGACCCAGTACTTC. This encodes CASSDGLAGGQETQYF.

This chain uses TRBV5-4 with TRBJ1-2, with D uncertain. Trimming took 0 bases from V and 0 from J, leaving 15 bases between them. This CDR3 region has 17 residues. Germline-derived CDR1 and CDR2 are SGHNT and YYREEE (reference sequence). The CDR3 region is CASSLDLINPPNYGYTF. CDR3 nucleotide sequence: TGTGCCAGCAGCTTGGACTTAATAAACCCTCCTAACTATGGCTACACCTTC.